What follows are 30 T cell receptor beta chains derived from one specimen sequenced in a study of cytomegalovirus exposure and HLA in healthy donors. The primer mix had 60 Vbeta and 13 Jbeta primers. Method: immunoSEQ multiplex PCR; TCRdb's copy keeps in-frame clones and lacks some. The table records around 58,000 clones, 77% of them present only once. Source material: PBMCs. The receptors come from a male donor in good health and CMV-seropositive.

The chain is built from TRBV4-3 and TRBJ2-4; 7 nucleotides align to TRBD2. The CDR3 length is 19 residues. Germline V gene lookup returns CDR1 LGHNA and CDR2 YSLEER. V shed 0 bases and J 9 bases; nucleotides not matched to a gene: 20. This CDR3 reads CASSQDLGLRGRGDLIQYF. CDR3 nucleotide sequence: TGCGCCAGCAGCCAAGATTTGGGCCTCCGGGGGAGGGGTGATCTCATTCAGTACTTC.

This sequence joins TRBV7-9 and TRBJ1-1; D not certain. The length of the CDR3 is 14 residues. V lost 2 bases and J lost 0, with 7 bases in between. Germline V lookup: CDR1 SEHNR, CDR2 FQNEAQ (reference sequence). CDR3 amino acids: CASSLHGVNTEAFF. The CDR3 region has the DNA TGTGCCAGCAGCTTACACGGGGTGAACACTGAAGCTTTCTTT.

The chain is built from TRBV2 and TRBJ2-7; D gene uncertain. Germline V gives CDR1 SNHLY, CDR2 FYNNEI. Trimming removed 7 bases from V and 5 bases from J, with 15 bases in between. This CDR3 comprises 13 residues. CDR3 nucleotide sequence: TGTGCCAGCACTCCTCGAGGTAACCACGAGCAGTACTTC. Encoded protein: CASTPRGNHEQYF.

This chain connects TRBV12-5 to TRBJ1-6; 7 positions match TRBD1. With 7 bases clipped from V and 10 bases from J, the junction kept 13 bases outside the gene matches. The CDR3 covers 15 residues. Per the germline V gene, CDR1 is LGHNT and CDR2 is FRNRAP. CDR3 sequence reads: CASAQEQGKYSPLHF. The DNA for the CDR3 is TGTGCTAGTGCCCAAGAACAGGGGAAGTACTCACCCCTCCACTTT.

The V and J genes are TRBV11-3 and TRBJ1-6, with TRBD1 matching 8 bases. The CDR3 totals 17 residues. J gave up 8 bases and V 1 base, and 10 bases lay outside the gene matches. CDR1 SGHNT and CDR2 YENEEA come from the germline V gene. The CDR3 loop is CASSLVSQGANHSPLHF. CDR3 coding DNA: TGTGCCAGCAGCTTAGTTTCTCAGGGGGCAAATCATTCACCCCTCCACTTT.

V gene TRBV19 combines with J gene TRBJ1-5; the D gene is possibly TRBD1 (6 bases). There are 13 residues in the CDR3. The V gene lost 5 bases and the J gene lost 3 bases, with 8 bases spanning the gap. The germline V gene encodes CDR1 LNHDA and CDR2 SQIVND (reference sequence). The CDR3 nucleotides read TGTGCCAGTAGTTGGACAGTCAATCAGCCCCAGCATTTT. It specifies CASSWTVNQPQHF.

CDR3 sequence: CASSPHGGEKLFF. The CDR3, as DNA: TGTGCCAGCAGCCCACACGGGGGAGAAAAACTGTTTTTT. The chain employs TRBV13 and TRBJ1-4; D might be TRBD1 (5 bases). From germline, CDR1 is PRHDT and CDR2 FYEKMQ (reference sequence). V gave up 5 bases and J gave up 8 bases, with 12 bases separating them. The CDR3 extends over 13 amino acids.

The chain joins TRBV9 to TRBJ1-5; tentatively, D is TRBD1 (6 bases). V lost 0 bases and J 7 bases, leaving 14 bases between the germline ends. This CDR3 has 15 amino acids. The germline V gene encodes CDR1 SGDLS and CDR2 YYNGEE. CDR3 DNA: TGTGCCAGCAGCGTAGGCGCAGGGGTTTCGCAGCCCCAGCATTTT. Translated, it gives CASSVGAGVSQPQHF.

This clone was observed a handful of times. This specimen includes other DNA sequences encoding the same CDR3. The chain uses TRBV6-5 and TRBJ1-3; the D gene is possibly TRBD1 (5 bases). This CDR3 is built from 14 residues. The V gene lost 2 bases and the J gene lost 3 bases, with 8 bases spanning the gap. Germline V gene sequence: CDR1 MNHEY, CDR2 SVGAGI. CDR3 nucleotide sequence: TGTGCCAGCAGTTACGGGGGGGGTGGAAACACCATATATTTT. Translating it yields CASSYGGGGNTIYF.

The chain has TRBV12-5 and TRBJ1-1; 9 nucleotides agree with TRBD1. J lost 4 bases, V lost 0 bases, and 3 bases had no gene match. CDR3 length: 15 residues. From germline, CDR1 is LGHNT and CDR2 FRNRAP. The DNA of the CDR3 is TGTGCTAGTGGTTTGGTTACAGGGGGCTCCACTGAAGCTTTCTTT. This encodes CASGLVTGGSTEAFF.

The rearrangement links TRBV2 to TRBJ2-1; 9 bases are shared with TRBD2. The CDR3 is 17 amino acids. CDR1 and CDR2 from the germline V gene are SNHLY and FYNNEI. With 2 bases clipped from V and 4 bases from J, the junction kept 9 bases outside the gene matches. The CDR3 DNA follows: TGTGCCAGCAGTGAATCCGCGGCGGGGGGGCCGTACAATGAGCAGTTCTTC. Encoded protein: CASSESAAGGPYNEQFF.

This clone was seen only a few times. The J gene is TRBJ1-1, the V gene TRBV29-1; TRBD1 aligns across 9 bases. CDR3 length: 13 residues. With V trimmed by 6 bases and J by 1 base, 3 bases remained unmatched. The V gene's germline CDR1 is SQVTM and CDR2 ANQGSEA. The CDR3 sequence: CSVRGQGNTEAFF. CDR3 in DNA: TGCAGCGTACGGGGACAGGGGAACACTGAAGCTTTCTTT. The full variable domain, completed using reference TRBV29-1 and TRBJ1-1, is SAVISQKPSRDICQRGTSLTIQCQVDSQVTMMFWYRQQPGQSLTLIATANQGSEATYESGFVIDKFPISRPNLTFSTLTVSNMSPEDSSIYLCSVRGQGNTEAFFGQGTRLTVV.

The genes are TRBV5-1 and TRBJ2-5, with 11 bases identical to TRBD2. From germline, CDR1 is SGHRS and CDR2 YFSETQ. The CDR3 loop spans 14 amino acids. V trimming: 4 bases; J trimming: 5 bases; junction bases outside the gene matches: 4. This chain's CDR3 is CASSTSGGRETQYF. The CDR3 coding sequence is TGCGCCAGCAGCACTAGCGGGGGACGGGAGACCCAGTACTTC.

The chain combines TRBV7-9 with TRBJ2-1; D is uncertain. The germline CDR1 and CDR2 sequences are SEHNR and FQNEAQ (reference sequence). The ends were cut back, 1 base at V and 2 bases at J, with 3 bases in the middle. This CDR3 has 13 residues. This CDR3 reads CASSLVTYNEQFF. The CDR3 bases are TGTGCCAGCAGCTTAGTAACCTACAATGAGCAGTTCTTC. The full variable domain, with the rest looked up from reference TRBV7-9 and TRBJ2-1, is DTGVSQNPRHKITKRGQNVTFRCDPISEHNRLYWYRQTLGQGPEFLTYFQNEAQLEKSRLLSDRFSAERPKGSFSTLEIQRTEQGDSAMYLCASSLVTYNEQFFGPGTRLTVL.

The chain joins TRBV13 to TRBJ1-2, with TRBD1 identical over 10 bases. Germline CDR1 is PRHDT and CDR2 is FYEKMQ (reference sequence). The junction had 8 bases not matched to a gene; V was cut back by 2 bases and J by 2 bases. This CDR3 contains 17 residues. This chain's CDR3 is CASSLTGTGEKNYGYTF. In nucleotides, the CDR3 is TGTGCCAGCAGCTTAACCGGGACAGGGGAGAAGAACTATGGCTACACCTTC.

V is TRBV28 and J is TRBJ1-1; TRBD1 is a possible D gene (6 bases). Germline V gene data show CDR1 as MDHEN and CDR2 as SYDVKM. V lost 7 bases to trimming and J lost 3 bases, with 18 bases between them. The CDR3 covers 15 residues. CDR3 residues: CASTQGGEGDTEAFF. CDR3 bases: TGTGCCAGCACCCAAGGGGGGGAGGGGGACACTGAAGCTTTCTTT. Looking up the rest from reference TRBV28 and TRBJ1-1 gives the full variable domain: DVKVTQSSRYLVKRTGEKVFLECVQDMDHENMFWYRQDPGLGLRLIYFSYDVKMKEKGDIPEGYSVSREKKERFSLILESASTNQTSMYLCASTQGGEGDTEAFFGQGTRLTVV.

This chain connects TRBV15 to TRBJ1-6; no reliable D call. The CDR3 extends over 16 amino acids. V gave up 5 bases and J gave up 10 bases, with 21 bases separating them. Germline CDR1 is LNHNV and CDR2 is YYDKDF (reference sequence). This CDR3 is CATSSRVSIPSSPLHF. Here the CDR3 DNA reads TGTGCCACCAGCTCCCGGGTCTCAATTCCTAGCTCACCCCTCCACTTT.

The chain links TRBV9 to TRBJ2-7; a weak D match, TRBD1 (5 bases). There are 14 residues in the CDR3. Germline V gene data show CDR1 as SGDLS and CDR2 as YYNGEE. V was pared by 4 bases and J by 1 base, with 12 bases between. The CDR3 DNA follows: TGTGCCAGCAGCACCAGCAGGGTTTCCTACGAGCAGTACTTC. Its protein product is CASSTSRVSYEQYF.

This chain joins TRBV7-2 and TRBJ1-1, with D possibly TRBD1 on 6 matching bases. V lost 7 bases, J lost 2 bases, and 14 bases lay in between. The CDR3 length is 14 residues. The germline V gene has CDR1 SGHTA and CDR2 FQGNSA. The chain's CDR3 is CASTADRTNTEAFF. The CDR3 DNA follows: TGTGCCAGCACCGCCGACAGGACCAACACTGAAGCTTTCTTT.

The sample holds a few counts of this clone. This chain links TRBV2 with TRBJ1-2; 8 nucleotides agree with TRBD1. The V segment lost 3 bases and the J segment 5 bases; nucleotides outside the gene matches: 5. CDR3 length equals 14 residues. Germline lookup yields CDR1 SNHLY and CDR2 FYNNEI. This chain's CDR3 is CASSEPGGRYGYTF. The CDR3 DNA reads as TGTGCCAGCAGTGAGCCAGGGGGCAGGTATGGCTACACCTTC.

The rearrangement links TRBV4-2 to TRBJ2-5; the match to TRBD2 covers 8 bases. Looked up from germline, CDR1 is LGHNA and CDR2 is YNFKEQ. The CDR3 length is 16 residues. V was pared by 1 base and J by 5 bases, with 9 bases of the junction left unmatched. CDR3 region: CASSQGPSGGGETQYF. In DNA form, the CDR3 reads TGTGCCAGCAGCCAAGGCCCCAGCGGGGGAGGCGAGACCCAGTACTTC.

This chain uses TRBV4-3 with TRBJ1-5; D call uncertain. This CDR3 comprises 13 residues. The germline V gene has CDR1 LGHNA and CDR2 YSLEER. The V gene lost 4 bases and the J gene lost 2 bases, with 6 bases spanning the gap. The CDR3 sequence is CASSPLGNQPQHF. The CDR3 coding sequence is TGCGCCAGCAGCCCCCTCGGCAATCAGCCCCAGCATTTT.

This clone was recorded only once. CDR3 bases: TGTGCCAGCAGTTTATACCAGGGGTCCTCCTACGAGCAGTACTTC. This translates into CASSLYQGSSYEQYF. V is TRBV27 and J is TRBJ2-7; D is perhaps TRBD1 (6 bases). The CDR3 has 15 residues. CDR1 is MNHEY, CDR2 SMNVEV, per germline (reference sequence). V lost 1 base to trimming and J lost 0 bases, with 10 bases between them.

The chain carries TRBV5-5 and TRBJ1-6; 8 bases align to TRBD1. This CDR3 contains 17 residues. The germline gives CDR1 SGHKS, CDR2 YYEKEE (reference sequence). The V gene end was trimmed by 5 bases and the J gene end by 2 bases; junction bases not matched to a gene: 9. The CDR3 sequence: CASSPLQGGAYNSPLHF. In DNA form, the CDR3 reads TGTGCCAGCAGTCCGCTACAGGGGGGAGCCTATAATTCACCCCTCCACTTT.

CDR3 protein: CASSDGTSGTDTQYF. The CDR3 nucleotides are TGTGCCAGCAGTGACGGGACTAGCGGCACAGATACGCAGTATTTT. V is TRBV2 and J is TRBJ2-3; TRBD2 aligns across 10 bases. In germline, CDR1 is SNHLY, CDR2 FYNNEI. CDR3 length: 15 amino acids. V lost 3 bases and J lost 1; bases outside the gene matches: 1.

The J gene is TRBJ2-7, the V gene TRBV5-1; 10 bases match TRBD2. J lost 5 bases, V lost 0 bases, and 8 bases had no gene match. This CDR3 is 16 amino acids long. Germline V lookup: CDR1 SGHRS, CDR2 YFSETQ. The CDR3 is CASSLGSSGGRDEQYF. CDR3 bases: TGCGCCAGCAGCTTGGGGTCTAGCGGGGGTAGGGACGAGCAGTACTTC.

The rearrangement uses TRBV2 and TRBJ1-2, with TRBD1 matching 8 bases. V dropped 3 bases and J dropped 4; count of bases not matched to a gene: 4. The CDR3 contains 14 residues. Germline V gene lookup returns CDR1 SNHLY and CDR2 FYNNEI. The CDR3 here is CASSDQGAVYGYTF. The CDR3 region has the DNA TGTGCCAGCAGTGATCAGGGGGCTGTCTATGGCTACACCTTC.

The genes are TRBV12-5 and TRBJ1-4; 7 nucleotides line up with TRBD1. In germline, CDR1 is LGHNT, CDR2 FRNRAP. Trimming at V came to 4 bases and at J to 6 bases, leaving 11 bases not matched to a gene. There are 16 residues in the CDR3. Here the CDR3 DNA reads TGTGCTAGTGGTTCACCTGTTGGAGGGGGCTATGAAAAACTGTTTTTT. Its protein product is CASGSPVGGGYEKLFF.

This clone was found a few times. The chain uses TRBV28 and TRBJ1-2, with D maybe TRBD1 (6 bases). CDR1 is MDHEN, CDR2 SYDVKM, per germline. The CDR3 spans 16 residues. V lost 2 bases, J lost 2 bases, and 15 bases lay in between. This CDR3 reads CASSLNLGGGNYGYTF. The CDR3, as DNA: TGTGCCAGCAGTTTAAATCTAGGGGGGGGAAACTATGGCTACACCTTC.

This chain connects TRBV27 to TRBJ1-1, with D tentatively TRBD1 (6 bases). CDR3 size: 14 residues. Trimming took off 6 bases at V and 4 bases at J, with 15 bases between the two ends. Germline V gene data show CDR1 as MNHEY and CDR2 as SMNVEV (reference sequence). The CDR3 bases are TGTGCCAGCAGCCGGACAGTTGGGGGCACTGAAGCTTTCTTT. Residues: CASSRTVGGTEAFF.